Following are 17 T cell receptor beta chains from one sample sequenced in a study of cytomegalovirus exposure and HLA in healthy donors. A multiplex PCR was run with 60 Vbeta primers and 13 Jbeta primers. Clones were sequenced by immunoSEQ multiplex PCR, and TCRdb holds only the in-frame ones, with some missing. The sample contains fewer than 200,000 clones, roughly 84% of which appear only once. The sample comprised PBMCs. Receptor source: a man under 40 in good health and CMV-seropositive.

The rearrangement links TRBV6-6 to TRBJ2-3; D call uncertain. The CDR3 is made up of 13 amino acids. The V end was cut by 2 bases, the J end by 4 bases, with 7 bases between. Looked up from germline, CDR1 is MNHNY and CDR2 is SVGAGI (reference sequence). The CDR3 bases are TGTGCCAGCAGTTACGCAGAAGCAGATACGCAGTATTTT. Translation: CASSYAEADTQYF.

This clone was observed a handful of times. J is TRBJ1-3 and V is TRBV4-3, with 7 bases lining up with TRBD1. The germline gives CDR1 LGHNA, CDR2 YSLEER. The CDR3 loop spans 15 amino acids. V gave up 5 bases and J gave up 4 bases; unmatched junction bases: 8. CDR3 in DNA: TGCGCCAGCAGCGCTATGACAGGGATGGGAAACACCATATATTTT. Its protein is CASSAMTGMGNTIYF.

This clone has just a few counts. V usage is TRBV5-5 and J usage is TRBJ1-1; 9 bases agree with TRBD1. From germline, CDR1 is SGHKS and CDR2 YYEKEE (reference sequence). V was pared by 3 bases and J by 3 bases, with 0 bases of the junction left unmatched. The CDR3 extends over 13 amino acids. The CDR3 sequence is CASSWTGDTEAFF. For the CDR3, the DNA is TGTGCCAGCAGCTGGACAGGGGACACTGAAGCTTTCTTT.

This clone was detected only once. In DNA form, the CDR3 reads TGTGCCAGCAGCTTCGGGACTAGCTTAGAGCAGTTCTTC. Its protein product is CASSFGTSLEQFF. The chain joins TRBV7-9 to TRBJ2-1, with 9 bases matching TRBD2. The CDR3 spans 13 residues. Germline-derived CDR1 and CDR2 are SEHNR and FQNEAQ (reference sequence). The V and J ends lost 3 bases and 10 bases, in that order; junction bases with no gene match: 4.

The chain couples TRBV18 to TRBJ2-1; 12 bases are a match to TRBD2. CDR3 length equals 15 residues. Germline V gives CDR1 KGHSH, CDR2 LQKENI. Unmatched junction bases numbered 5, after V lost 1 base and J lost 10 bases. The chain's CDR3 is CASSPLLAGGGEQFF. The CDR3 DNA is TGTGCCAGCTCACCACTACTAGCGGGAGGAGGCGAGCAGTTCTTC.

This chain uses TRBV9 with TRBJ2-1; D is perhaps TRBD1 (6 bases). In germline, CDR1 is SGDLS, CDR2 YYNGEE. V was pared by 0 bases and J by 4 bases, with 11 bases between. The CDR3 has 15 amino acids. As DNA, the CDR3 is TGTGCCAGCAGCGTAGTTATGAGGGGGTACAATGAGCAGTTCTTC. Translated: CASSVVMRGYNEQFF.

The V call is TRBV10-3, the J call TRBJ2-1, with TRBD2 identical over 12 bases. This CDR3 is built from 16 residues. V lost 6 bases and J lost 8; bases outside the gene matches: 11. Germline CDR1 ENHRY, CDR2 SYGVKD. The CDR3 DNA follows: TGTGCCATCAGAGAATCCCTAGCGGGAGGGCCGGATGAGCAGTTCTTC. Translation gives CAIRESLAGGPDEQFF.

The chain couples TRBV27 to TRBJ2-2; 9 bases agree with TRBD1. V lost 6 bases and J lost 4; bases outside the gene matches: 9. The CDR3 sequence is 16 residues long. CDR1 MNHEY and CDR2 SMNVEV come from the germline V gene (reference sequence). The CDR3, as DNA: TGTGCCAGCAGGCCAAACAGGGGGCAGGGCACCGGGGAGCTGTTTTTT. Its protein is CASRPNRGQGTGELFF.

J is TRBJ1-5 and V is TRBV4-3; no clear D gene. The V end was cut by 0 bases, the J end by 1 base, with 7 bases between. The germline V gene encodes CDR1 LGHNA and CDR2 YSLEER. The CDR3 is 15 amino acids. The CDR3 nucleotides are TGCGCCAGCAGCCAAGAGAGTCGGAGCAATCAGCCCCAGCATTTT. Encoded protein: CASSQESRSNQPQHF.

The V gene is TRBV15, the J gene TRBJ1-5, with TRBD1 as a possible D gene (5 bases). The germline gives CDR1 LNHNV, CDR2 YYDKDF (reference sequence). The CDR3 has 13 amino acids. Trimming left V 7 bases short and J 3 bases short, with 10 bases between. CDR3 loop: CATTAGSNQPQHF. CDR3 sequence (DNA): TGTGCCACCACTGCAGGGTCCAATCAGCCCCAGCATTTT.

This chain links TRBV18 with TRBJ2-1; D not certain. Germline CDR1 is KGHSH and CDR2 is LQKENI. This CDR3 region has 14 residues. The V end was cut by 2 bases, the J end by 9 bases, with 14 bases between. Here the CDR3 reads CASSPAPSRSEQFF. Written as DNA, the CDR3 is TGTGCCAGCTCACCAGCCCCCTCGCGGAGTGAGCAGTTCTTC.

The rearrangement uses TRBV5-4 and TRBJ1-2, with TRBD1 matching over 7 bases. V trimming: 3 bases; J trimming: 5 bases; junction bases outside the gene matches: 4. This CDR3 has 13 residues. In germline, CDR1 is SGHNT, CDR2 YYREEE (reference sequence). CDR3: CASSSDRRYGYTF. CDR3 sequence (DNA): TGTGCCAGCAGCTCGGACAGGAGGTATGGCTACACCTTC.

V is TRBV2 and J is TRBJ1-1, with a tentative D call TRBD1 (5 bases). V lost 8 bases and J 0 bases, leaving 16 bases between the germline ends. The CDR3 runs to 15 residues. CDR1 is SNHLY and CDR2 is FYNNEI in the germline V gene. CDR3 region: CASSLWGTMNTEAFF. CDR3 sequence (DNA): TGTGCCAGCTCTCTCTGGGGGACTATGAACACTGAAGCTTTCTTT.

This clone was recorded once. The V gene is TRBV14, the J gene TRBJ1-2, with D unclear. CDR3 length equals 15 residues. V was cut by 0 bases and J by 1 base, with 9 bases left in between. Germline V gene lookup returns CDR1 SGHDN and CDR2 FVKESK. The CDR3 nucleotides are TGTGCCAGCAGCCAAGAGCAGGTGCTTAACTATGGCTACACCTTC. This encodes CASSQEQVLNYGYTF.

The DNA for the CDR3 is TGTGCCAGTAAGTGGGCAGGTGAAGCTTTCTTT. Residues: CASKWAGEAFF. The J gene is TRBJ1-1, the V gene TRBV19; D is undetermined. The CDR3 covers 11 residues. V lost 7 bases to trimming and J lost 7 bases, with 10 bases between them. Germline CDR1 and CDR2: LNHDA and SQIVND (reference sequence).

The V gene is TRBV2, the J gene TRBJ2-2; 7 bases are shared with TRBD2. The CDR3 length is 14 residues. V shed 4 bases and J 4 bases; nucleotides not matched to a gene: 3. Germline V CDR1 and CDR2: SNHLY, FYNNEI. This CDR3 is CASSVERGTGELFF. The CDR3 DNA is TGTGCCAGCAGTGTGGAGCGGGGCACCGGGGAGCTGTTTTTT.

J is TRBJ2-2 and V is TRBV7-2; D perhaps matches TRBD1 (5 bases). The CDR3 contains 15 residues. CDR1 and CDR2 from the germline V gene are SGHTA and FQGNSA. V was clipped by 2 bases and J by 5 bases, with 12 bases between them. Written as DNA, the CDR3 is TGTGCCAGCAGCTTAATGCAGGGCAGGACCGGGGAGCTGTTTTTT. Translation gives CASSLMQGRTGELFF.